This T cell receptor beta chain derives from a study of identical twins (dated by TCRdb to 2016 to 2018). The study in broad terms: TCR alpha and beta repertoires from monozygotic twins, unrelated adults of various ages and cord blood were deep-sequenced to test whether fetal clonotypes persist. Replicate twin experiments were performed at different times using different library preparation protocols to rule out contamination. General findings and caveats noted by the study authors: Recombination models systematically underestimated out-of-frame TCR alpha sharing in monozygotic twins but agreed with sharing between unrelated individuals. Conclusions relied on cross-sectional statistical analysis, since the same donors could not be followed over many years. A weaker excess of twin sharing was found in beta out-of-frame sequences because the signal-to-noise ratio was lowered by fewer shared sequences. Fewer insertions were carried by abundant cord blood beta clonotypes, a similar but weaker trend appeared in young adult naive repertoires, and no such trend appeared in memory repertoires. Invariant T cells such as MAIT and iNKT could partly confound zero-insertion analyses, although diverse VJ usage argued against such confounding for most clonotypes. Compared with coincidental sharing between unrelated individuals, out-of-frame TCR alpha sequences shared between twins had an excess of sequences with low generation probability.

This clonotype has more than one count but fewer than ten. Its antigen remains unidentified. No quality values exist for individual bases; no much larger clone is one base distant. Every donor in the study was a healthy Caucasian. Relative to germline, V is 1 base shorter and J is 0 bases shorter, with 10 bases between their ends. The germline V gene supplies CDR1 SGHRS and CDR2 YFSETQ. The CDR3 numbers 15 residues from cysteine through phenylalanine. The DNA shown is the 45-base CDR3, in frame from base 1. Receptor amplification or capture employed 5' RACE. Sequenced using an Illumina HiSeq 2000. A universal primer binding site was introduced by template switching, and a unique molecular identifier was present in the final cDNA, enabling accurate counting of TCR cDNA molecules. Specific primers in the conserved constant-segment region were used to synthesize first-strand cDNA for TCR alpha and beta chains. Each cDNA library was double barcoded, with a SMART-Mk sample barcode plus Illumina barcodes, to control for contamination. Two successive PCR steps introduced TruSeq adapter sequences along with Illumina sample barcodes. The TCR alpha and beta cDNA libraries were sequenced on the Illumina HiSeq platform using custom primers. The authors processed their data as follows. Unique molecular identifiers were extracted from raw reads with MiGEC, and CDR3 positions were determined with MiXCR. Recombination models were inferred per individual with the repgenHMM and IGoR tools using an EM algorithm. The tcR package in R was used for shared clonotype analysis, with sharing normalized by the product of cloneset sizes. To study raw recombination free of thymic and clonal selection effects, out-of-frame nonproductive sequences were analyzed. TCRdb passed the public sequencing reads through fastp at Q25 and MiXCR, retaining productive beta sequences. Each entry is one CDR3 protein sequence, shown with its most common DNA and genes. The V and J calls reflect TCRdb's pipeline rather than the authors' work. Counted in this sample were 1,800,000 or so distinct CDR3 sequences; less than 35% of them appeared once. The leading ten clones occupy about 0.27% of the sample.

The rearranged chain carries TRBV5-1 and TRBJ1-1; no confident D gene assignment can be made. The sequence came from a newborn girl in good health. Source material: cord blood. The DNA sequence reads TGCGCCAGCAGCTTGTCGGTCGCTATGAACACTGAAGCTTTCTTT. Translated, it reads CASSLSVAMNTEAFF.